Shown below are 11 T cell receptor beta chains from a single sample sequenced in a study of Graves' ophthalmopathy and Graves' hyperthyroidism. RNA transcripts were the source from which TCR beta CDR3 regions were amplified. First-round RT-PCR relied on HTBI primers, and a second-round multiplex PCR came next. TCRdb itself ran the multiplex PCR reads through MiXCR, one entry per CDR3 protein. The data show about 740,000 distinct CDR3 sequences, roughly two fifths seen once. The sample comprised peripheral blood. Receptor source: an adult man with Graves' ophthalmopathy.

This chain connects TRBV4-3 to TRBJ1-5; D gene uncertain. CDR1 is LGHNA, CDR2 YSLEER, per germline. The ends were cut back, 4 bases at V and 7 bases at J, with 17 bases in the middle. The CDR3 runs to 15 residues. The CDR3 loop is CASSLMAQFGQPQHF. The CDR3 DNA reads as TGCGCCAGCAGCCTCATGGCCCAATTTGGGCAGCCCCAGCATTTT.

This clonotype occurred a few times. This chain connects TRBV19 to TRBJ1-1; D remains ambiguous. Germline V CDR1 and CDR2: LNHDA, SQIVND (reference sequence). This CDR3 region has 16 residues. V gave up 5 bases and J gave up 0 bases, with 16 bases separating them. CDR3 sequence: CASSEGRARVNTEAFF. CDR3 nucleotide sequence: TGTGCCAGTAGTGAAGGGAGGGCTCGGGTGAACACTGAAGCTTTCTTT.

The CDR3 here is CASLSPLAGGSQYF. CDR3 bases: TGTGCCAGCCTAAGTCCGCTAGCGGGGGGGTCCCAGTACTTC. V and J are TRBV2 and TRBJ2-5; 12 nucleotides line up with TRBD2. CDR1 and CDR2 from the germline V gene are SNHLY and FYNNEI. Unmatched junction bases numbered 10, after V lost 8 bases and J lost 9 bases. The CDR3 contains 14 residues.

A word on this clonotype: A read error is possible here, since a much larger clone lies one base away. The chain uses TRBV9 and TRBJ2-7, with 10 bases fitting TRBD2. Germline lookup yields CDR1 SGDLS and CDR2 YYNGEE. The CDR3 sequence is 15 residues long. The CDR3 spells CASSVGSGGDAERYF. The CDR3, as DNA: TGTGCCAGCAGCGTAGGCAGCGGGGGGGACGCCGAGCGGTACTTC.

This clonotype was counted many times. This chain links TRBV7-9 with TRBJ1-2, with TRBD1 matching 8 bases. The CDR3 runs to 15 residues. Germline trimming cut 5 bases from V and 2 bases from J; bases unmatched to any gene: 7. Germline loops: CDR1 SEHNR, CDR2 FQNEAQ (reference sequence). CDR3 DNA sequence: TGTGCCAGCAGCCAGACGACAGGGGAGAACTATGGCTACACCTTC. It translates to CASSQTTGENYGYTF.

This clonotype was picked up many times. CDR3 residues: CASSFGQGAFQPQHF. CDR3 nucleotides: TGTGCCAGCAGCTTCGGACAGGGGGCCTTTCAGCCCCAGCATTTT. The chain recombines TRBV7-2 with TRBJ1-5, with 11 nucleotides matching TRBD1. CDR1 is SGHTA and CDR2 is FQGNSA in the germline V gene. V trimming: 3 bases; J trimming: 6 bases; junction bases outside the gene matches: 4. The CDR3 totals 15 residues.

V and J are TRBV20-1 and TRBJ1-5, with D tentatively TRBD1 (6 bases). Germline CDR1 and CDR2: DFQATT and SNEGSKA (reference sequence). This CDR3 is 17 amino acids long. The V gene lost 3 bases and the J gene lost 0 bases, with 18 bases spanning the gap. CDR3 coding DNA: TGCAGTGCTAGTGAGGTCTTAGGGGGGGCTAGCAATCAGCCCCAGCATTTT. It translates to CSASEVLGGASNQPQHF.

The chain couples TRBV12-3 or TRBV12-4 to TRBJ2-7, with 8 positions matching TRBD2. V shed 5 bases and J 4 bases; nucleotides not matched to a gene: 10. CDR3 length: 15 amino acids. CDR3 coding DNA: TGTGCCAGCAGTCCCATCGGAGCGGGAGTTTACGAGCAGTACTTC. The encoded protein is CASSPIGAGVYEQYF.

This chain uses TRBV2 with TRBJ2-5; 10 nucleotides align to TRBD1. The CDR3 is 16 amino acids. V lost 6 bases and J lost 8; bases outside the gene matches: 15. The V gene's germline CDR1 is SNHLY and CDR2 FYNNEI. CDR3 DNA: TGTGCCAGCAGGCGACCGGGACAGGGGCAGTGGGAAACCCAGTACTTC. This encodes CASRRPGQGQWETQYF.

J is TRBJ2-5 and V is TRBV6-5; D is possibly TRBD1 or TRBD2 (5 bases each). The germline CDR1 and CDR2 sequences are MNHEY and SVGAGI. The length of the CDR3 is 14 residues. Between the trimmed V and J ends, which lost 6 bases and 1 base, there was a span of 12 bases. The CDR3 region has the DNA TGTGCCAGCAGGGCGAGGGGTCGCCAAGAGACCCAGTACTTC. Its translation is CASRARGRQETQYF.

This clonotype has more than one count but fewer than ten. The V and J genes are TRBV6-5 and TRBJ2-7; D unresolved. With 0 bases removed from V and 1 base from J, the gap between germline ends came to 7 bases. There are 14 residues in the CDR3. In germline, CDR1 is MNHEY, CDR2 SVGAGI. The CDR3 here is CASSYSEQSYEQYF. The CDR3 DNA reads TGTGCCAGCAGTTACTCGGAACAGTCCTACGAGCAGTACTTC.